Below are 4 T cell receptor beta chains sequenced from a single sample in a study of beta chain features in type 1 diabetes. cDNA synthesis used the whole RNA isolate, giving expressed TCRB sequences. Profiled with immunoSEQ multiplex PCR; TCRdb holds only in-frame clones, not every one. The data hold under 400,000 clones, with about 12% observed a single time. The sample comprised naive CD4+ T cells from blood. Receptors were obtained from a man aged 18-30 years in good health.

This clone was seen more than once but under ten times. The chain combines TRBV29-1 with TRBJ1-2; possible D gene TRBD1, 6 bases. The V and J ends lost 4 bases and 6 bases respectively, with 33 bases between them. Germline V gene data show CDR1 as SQVTM and CDR2 as ANQGSEA. The CDR3 totals 19 residues. The CDR3 nucleotides read TGCAGCGTTGTATTCCTTTTCCGGTGGCCGGGACACATGGACGATGGCTACACCTTC. Its translation: CSVVFLFRWPGHMDDGYTF.

This chain uses TRBV7-9 with TRBJ2-3, with D perhaps TRBD2 (6 bases). Deletions cut 2 bases from V and 10 bases from J, with 7 bases between. Germline-derived CDR1 and CDR2 are SEHNR and FQNEAQ (reference sequence). This CDR3 contains 11 residues. The CDR3 is CASSLWEAQYF. CDR3 coding DNA: TGTGCCAGCAGCTTATGGGAGGCGCAGTATTTT.

The chain combines TRBV2 with TRBJ2-6; tentatively, D is TRBD1 (6 bases). CDR1 SNHLY and CDR2 FYNNEI come from the germline V gene. CDR3 length: 16 amino acids. Trimming left V 7 bases short and J 4 bases short, with 17 bases between. The DNA of the CDR3 is TGTGCCAGCACTTCGTTACAGGGTGCAGGGGCCAACGTCCTGACTTTC. Amino acid sequence: CASTSLQGAGANVLTF.

This chain joins TRBV29-1 and TRBJ1-3; D is unclear. Trimming took off 7 bases at V and 4 bases at J, with 17 bases between the two ends. The CDR3 is 14 amino acids. CDR1 is SQVTM and CDR2 is ANQGSEA in the germline V gene. CDR3: CSAGGEASGNTIYF. For the CDR3, the DNA is TGCAGCGCTGGAGGTGAGGCTTCCGGAAACACCATATATTTT.